The TCR beta chain under discussion was sequenced for a study of siplizumab effects on memory and regulatory T cells (dated by TCRdb to about 2019). The study in broad terms: The study looked at the effect of siplizumab, an anti-CD2 antibody, on alloreactive T-cell subsets in allogeneic mixed lymphocyte reactions made from human PBMCs. Broader findings and caveats from the paper: Siplizumab significantly lowered the cumulative frequency of alloreactive sequences that could be traced to unstimulated CD4+ memory T cells. Because sequences at frequencies below about 10^-5 were poorly captured, only a minor fraction of alloreactive clones could be mapped back to unstimulated subsets. Roughly 75-96% of proliferating CD4+ or CD8+ clones could not be assigned a naive or memory phenotype. Greater diversity appeared to be present in unstimulated naive T cells than in memory T cells, and a substantial contribution to the alloresponse seemed to be made by naive cells. Whether proliferating Tregs from siplizumab cultures were suppressive was not functionally confirmed. Among mappable alloreactive CD4+ clones, the Treg-derived fraction averaged 68.8% with siplizumab versus 25% to 30% in control reactions.

The library was prepared using the immunoSEQ multiplex PCR assay. The deep sequencing platform assayed approximately 10^5 TCR templates per sample. Genomic DNA extracted from sorted T cells was used for TCRbeta CDR3 sequencing. The original pipeline was this. Clonal analysis of TCRbeta CDR3 data was done in the R programming language. Alloreactive CD4+ and CD8+ clones were identified by comparing unstimulated samples to CFSE-low samples taken after the reaction. By matching sequences to the repertoires of sorted unstimulated Treg and non-Treg cells, each alloreactive CD4+ clone was assigned a regulatory or non-regulatory origin. The immuneACCESS repertoire file appears here via TCRdb, limited to in-frame rearrangements. These files lack a portion of the clones; in checked studies, under half of the deficit traces to unresolved V genes, and the cause of the others is not known. Clone size and the V and J calls come from that table; the DNA yielded D and trimming. Here the sample has approximately 92,000 clones; just under 95% occur a single time. Together, the top ten hold about 1.2% of the sample.

V drops 5 bases and J drops 10 bases, leaving 15 bases in between. Including cysteine and phenylalanine, the CDR3 has 13 amino acids. The CDR3 DNA has 39 bases and is translated from base 1. The germline V gene sets CDR1 to MNHEY and CDR2 to SVGAGI. Sorted unstimulated T cells and proliferating T cells recovered from mixed lymphocyte reactions were subjected to TCRbeta CDR3 sequencing. Fresh whole blood from approximately 9 HLA-typed healthy donors was used to isolate PBMCs. To map where alloreactive clones came from, CD4+ non-regulatory T cells in the unstimulated state were FACS-sorted. On this clone itself: The antigen this receptor binds is unknown. Qualities for individual bases were not recorded, and no much larger clone is one base off.

This receptor was identified in a human donor in good health. This receptor chain uses TRBV6-5 and TRBJ2-1, with the D segment identity uncertain. The material sequenced was non-Treg CD4+ T cells sorted from blood. The cell subset or site label corresponds to: FACS-sorted unstimulated CD4+ non-regulatory T cells. The DNA sequence follows: TGTGCCAGCAGTGATCAACTCCTAGGGGAGCAGTTCTTC. It encodes CASSDQLLGEQFF.